These T cell receptor beta chains were read from a single sample in a study of OX40 agonist ivuxolimab in advanced cancers. This table comes from immunoSEQ multiplex PCR, and its TCRdb copy is limited to in-frame clones, with some not included. The repertoire holds fewer than 90,000 clones, with approximately 80% as singletons. This sample comprised CD4+ or CD8+ T cells sorted from blood, obtained in a trial of the OX40 agonist ivuxolimab. The origin of the receptors is an adult with an advanced solid tumor such as melanoma, head and neck, liver or kidney cancer. Both conserved end residues are part of each CDR3. The D gene is left open where the match is weak. Part of the rows lack a size; the others show once, few, many or a class for expanded clones.

v_call	d_call	clone_size	j_call	cdr3_aa	cdr3_nt
TRBV28	-	-	TRBJ2-1	CASSLSPRLRLHEQFF	TGTGCCAGCAGTTTATCTCCTAGACTCCGACTCCATGAGCAGTTCTTC
TRBV10-2	-	-	TRBJ2-5	CATSRTEETQYF	TGCGCCACCTCTAGGACAGAAGAGACCCAGTACTTC
TRBV5-1	-	-	TRBJ2-1	CASSQVGAFNEQFF	TGCGCCAGCAGTCAAGTGGGGGCTTTCAATGAGCAGTTCTTC
TRBV9	-	-	TRBJ2-5	CASSVVSEETQYF	TGTGCCAGCAGCGTAGTTTCCGAAGAGACCCAGTACTTC
TRBV7-2	-	-	TRBJ2-5	CASSYLGAWSVETQYF	TGTGCCAGCAGCTACCTCGGGGCTTGGTCAGTGGAGACCCAGTACTTC
TRBV18	TRBD1	-	TRBJ2-5	CASSPQTGQETQYF	TGTGCCAGCTCACCACAGACAGGGCAAGAGACCCAGTACTTC
TRBV5-1	-	-	TRBJ2-5	CASSLTGKQETQYF	TGCGCCAGCAGCTTGACGGGGAAGCAAGAGACCCAGTACTTC
TRBV5-1	TRBD1	-	TRBJ2-7	CASSPPGQVGEQYF	TGCGCCAGCAGCCCACCGGGACAGGTGGGCGAGCAGTACTTC
TRBV10-1	TRBD1	few	TRBJ2-3	CARLGGLTDTQYF	TGCGCCAGACTAGGGGGCCTCACAGATACGCAGTATTTT
TRBV27	TRBD2	-	TRBJ2-1	CASSSLAGGTNEQFF	TGTGCCAGCAGTTCCTTAGCGGGGGGTACGAATGAGCAGTTCTTC
TRBV28	-	-	TRBJ1-6	CASSLFAGGGSPLHF	TGTGCCAGCAGTTTATTCGCCGGGGGCGGGTCACCCCTCCACTTT
TRBV5-1	-	-	TRBJ2-7	CASSLGAGPSSYEQYF	TGCGCCAGCAGCTTGGGTGCGGGGCCTAGCTCCTACGAGCAGTACTTC
TRBV6-6	-	-	TRBJ2-1	CASSLRRGGDEQFF	TGTGCCAGCAGCCTAAGGAGGGGTGGAGATGAGCAGTTCTTC
TRBV19	TRBD1	-	TRBJ2-3	CASNKPGQGQDTQYF	TGTGCCAGTAACAAACCGGGACAGGGTCAAGATACGCAGTATTTT
TRBV14	TRBD1	-	TRBJ2-7	CASSQATGGNEQYF	TGTGCCAGCAGCCAGGCCACAGGGGGCAACGAGCAGTACTTC
TRBV7-8	TRBD1	-	TRBJ2-3	CASSLGVTRDRGRNTQYF	TGTGCCAGCAGCTTAGGGGTTACCCGGGACAGGGGGAGGAATACGCAGTATTTT
TRBV7-2	-	-	TRBJ2-5	CASSLGSGTTETQYF	TGTGCCAGCAGCTTAGGGTCAGGGACGACAGAGACCCAGTACTTC
TRBV19	TRBD2	-	TRBJ2-1	CASSIQGPSGVNSYNEQFF	TGTGCCAGTAGTATCCAGGGGCCTAGCGGGGTTAACTCCTACAATGAGCAGTTCTTC
TRBV25-1	-	-	TRBJ2-3	CASSESGTPDTQYF	TGTGCCAGCAGTGAATCTGGGACACCAGATACGCAGTATTTT
TRBV19	-	-	TRBJ2-2	CASLAGLGSGELFF	TGTGCCAGTTTGGCAGGCTTGGGGTCCGGGGAGCTGTTTTTT
TRBV5-6	-	-	TRBJ1-2	CASNLDRYNYGYTF	TGTGCCAGCAACCTAGACAGGTACAACTATGGCTACACCTTC
TRBV11-2	-	-	TRBJ1-5	CASSRLGGDSNQPQHF	TGTGCCAGCAGCCGACTGGGGGGGGATAGCAATCAGCCCCAGCATTTT
TRBV6-6	-	-	TRBJ1-4	CASRPSGTNEKLFF	TGTGCCAGCAGGCCTTCAGGGACTAATGAAAAACTGTTTTTT
TRBV7-8	TRBD2	-	TRBJ2-1	CASSLARTSGGQNEQFF	TGTGCCAGCAGCTTAGCGCGAACTAGCGGGGGGCAGAATGAGCAGTTCTTC
TRBV6-5	-	once	TRBJ1-1	CASSYRARPEAFF	TGTGCCAGCAGTTACCGGGCCAGGCCTGAAGCTTTCTTT
TRBV4-2	-	-	TRBJ1-1	CASSQAPGADTEAFF	TGTGCCAGCAGCCAAGCCCCGGGGGCCGACACTGAAGCTTTCTTT
TRBV6-5	-	-	TRBJ2-1	CASSYSTSYNEQFF	TGTGCCAGCAGTTACTCGACTAGCTACAATGAGCAGTTCTTC
TRBV11-2	-	-	TRBJ2-2	CASSFGRVSTGELFF	TGTGCCAGCAGCTTCGGCAGGGTATCCACCGGGGAGCTGTTTTTT
TRBV5-1	-	-	TRBJ1-4	CASSTTGQTNEKLFF	TGCGCCAGCAGCACTACCGGACAGACTAATGAAAAACTGTTTTTT
TRBV6-6	-	-	TRBJ2-7	CASSLDSRASYEQYF	TGTGCCAGCAGCCTCGACAGCCGAGCATCCTACGAGCAGTACTTC
TRBV6-5	-	few	TRBJ1-4	CASSRDINEKLFF	TGTGCCAGCAGTCGGGACATTAATGAAAAACTGTTTTTT
TRBV5-1	TRBD1	-	TRBJ1-4	CASSSQGAGEKLFF	TGCGCCAGCAGTAGTCAGGGGGCCGGTGAAAAACTGTTTTTT